This record covers a single T cell receptor (beta chain). The data originate from a study of blood T cell repertoires in COVID-19. Assay used: immunoSEQ multiplex PCR; TCRdb lists only in-frame clones, some missing. The repertoire includes about 180,000 clones, roughly 85% of them detected once, and 5.4% sits in the top ten. The J segment lost 2 bases and the V segment lost 3 bases, leaving 6 bases of the junction unmatched. The germline gives CDR1 ENHRY, CDR2 SYGVKD. The CDR3 totals 15 residues. The sample taken for sequencing was peripheral blood. This receptor was taken from a woman aged 50 to 60 with COVID-19, enrolled during active disease. J is TRBJ1-1 and V is TRBV10-3; 7 positions match TRBD1. The CDR3 DNA follows: TGTGCCATCAGTGACGGACAGGTTAGCAACACTGAAGCTTTCTTT. Translation: CAISDGQVSNTEAFF.